The 25 T cell receptor beta chains listed next were all sequenced from one sample in a study of T-cell memory formation after mild COVID-19. TCRdb re-called the 5' RACE reads with MiXCR, one entry per CDR3 protein. Of 300,000 to 400,000 distinct CDR3 sequences in the sample, approximately 13% were seen once. Sequenced input: PBMCs or a T cell subset sorted from them (not recorded which). The receptors derive from a man aged 18 to 30 who had mild COVID-19 (a few samples of this study predate the infection). Cell type and time point are not known.

This chain connects TRBV6-2 or TRBV6-3 to TRBJ2-1; tentative D call: TRBD2 (6 bases). This CDR3 comprises 16 residues. V shed 1 base and J shed 8 bases, with 18 bases lying between them. CDR1 is MNHEY and CDR2 is SVGEGT in the germline V gene. CDR3 DNA: TGTGCCAGCAGTTACTTCGAGGCGGGGTGGCTGGATGAGCAGTTCTTC. The encoded protein is CASSYFEAGWLDEQFF.

This clonotype was seen more than once but under ten times. The chain couples TRBV7-9 to TRBJ1-1; D might be TRBD1 (5 bases). The CDR3 consists of 15 residues. From germline, CDR1 is SEHNR and CDR2 FQNEAQ (reference sequence). The V end lost 5 bases, the J end lost 0 bases, and 13 bases lay between the germline ends. The CDR3 here is CASSPHGAMNTEAFF. The CDR3 DNA sequence: TGTGCCAGCAGCCCCCACGGGGCCATGAACACTGAAGCTTTCTTT.

This chain uses TRBV6-2 or TRBV6-3 with TRBJ1-6; D perhaps matches TRBD1 (6 bases). This CDR3 is built from 16 residues. V lost 2 bases and J 1 base, leaving 9 bases between the germline ends. Germline CDR1 MNHEY, CDR2 SVGEGT. In DNA, the CDR3 is TGTGCCAGCAGTTACCGGGGGGCTTCCTATAATTCACCCCTCCACTTT. Residues: CASSYRGASYNSPLHF.

In this sample, this clonotype turned up many times. The rearrangement joins TRBV5-4 to TRBJ2-1; D gene uncertain. Germline lookup yields CDR1 SGHNT and CDR2 YYREEE (reference sequence). The CDR3 is 17 residues long. Trimming removed 0 bases at V and 7 bases at J, with 20 bases between. CDR3 sequence: CASSLGKWVRIQNEQFF. In nucleotides, the CDR3 is TGTGCCAGCAGCTTGGGAAAATGGGTGCGAATACAGAATGAGCAGTTCTTC.

This clonotype came up many times. V is TRBV6-2 or TRBV6-3 and J is TRBJ2-1; D is ambiguous. Germline CDR1 MNHEY, CDR2 SVGEGT. V was clipped by 2 bases and J by 8 bases, with 10 bases between them. This CDR3 comprises 13 residues. The CDR3 sequence is CASSYAQRYEQFF. The CDR3 DNA sequence: TGTGCCAGCAGTTACGCGCAAAGGTATGAGCAGTTCTTC.

This clonotype has at least ten counts. This sequence joins TRBV20-1 and TRBJ2-1; 7 bases align to TRBD2. Germline V gives CDR1 DFQATT, CDR2 SNEGSKA (reference sequence). After removal of 2 bases from V and 8 bases from J, the junction contained 3 bases not matched to a gene. The CDR3 sequence is 12 residues long. DNA of the CDR3: TGCAGTGCTAGATATGCGGGAGATGAGCAGTTCTTC. Its translation: CSARYAGDEQFF.

At least ten counts were recorded for this clonotype. The chain uses TRBV7-9 and TRBJ1-5, with D perhaps TRBD1 (6 bases). CDR1 is SEHNR and CDR2 is FQNEAQ in the germline V gene (reference sequence). The CDR3 totals 15 residues. V lost 5 bases and J 5 bases, leaving 16 bases between the germline ends. CDR3: CASSPLGGQDQPQHF. CDR3 nucleotides: TGTGCCAGCAGCCCTTTGGGGGGGCAGGATCAGCCCCAGCATTTT. Full variable domain (remainder filled in from reference TRBV7-9 and TRBJ1-5): DTGVSQNPRHKITKRGQNVTFRCDPISEHNRLYWYRQTLGQGPEFLTYFQNEAQLEKSRLLSDRFSAERPKGSFSTLEIQRTEQGDSAMYLCASSPLGGQDQPQHFGDGTRLSIL.

This clonotype appeared a few times. The rearrangement links TRBV5-1 to TRBJ1-3; no clear D. This CDR3 contains 17 residues. The V gene lost 1 base and the J gene lost 1 base, with 15 bases spanning the gap. CDR1 and CDR2 (germline): SGHRS, YFSETQ. The CDR3 region is CASSLKSAQSSGNTIYF. As DNA, the CDR3 is TGCGCCAGCAGCTTGAAATCAGCACAGTCTTCTGGAAACACCATATATTTT.

This chain links TRBV7-2 with TRBJ1-3, with D unclear. This CDR3 is built from 12 residues. The germline V gene has CDR1 SGHTA and CDR2 FQGNSA. Trimming removed 1 base from V and 6 bases from J, with 4 bases in between. The CDR3 is CASSLGTNTIYF. DNA of the CDR3: TGTGCCAGCAGCTTAGGGACAAACACCATATATTTT.

This clonotype was observed a handful of times. The chain carries TRBV11-2 and TRBJ2-7, with a tentative D call TRBD2 (5 bases). Germline V lookup: CDR1 SGHAT, CDR2 FQNNGV. Trimming removed 2 bases from V and 6 bases from J, with 14 bases in between. This CDR3 contains 14 residues. The CDR3 region has the DNA TGTGCCAGCAGCTTAACATCAGGAGGAATCGAGCAGTACGTC. Residues: CASSLTSGGIEQYV.

This clonotype was observed at least ten times. The chain combines TRBV5-1 with TRBJ2-7; D perhaps matches TRBD1 (5 bases). The V gene lost 0 bases and the J gene lost 3 bases, with 7 bases spanning the gap. The germline V gene encodes CDR1 SGHRS and CDR2 YFSETQ. The CDR3 spans 13 residues. CDR3 in DNA: TGCGCCAGCAGCTTGGTGACAGACTACGAGCAGTACTTC. Encoded protein: CASSLVTDYEQYF.

The chain couples TRBV29-1 to TRBJ1-2; perhaps TRBD1 as D (5 bases). The germline V gene encodes CDR1 SQVTM and CDR2 ANQGSEA. The CDR3 sequence is 13 residues long. With 7 bases removed from V and 7 bases from J, the gap between germline ends came to 19 bases. Written as DNA, the CDR3 is TGCAGCGCTAAGATGCAGGGCCCCTTTGGCTACACCTTC. Amino acid sequence: CSAKMQGPFGYTF.

V usage is TRBV6-6 and J usage is TRBJ2-1, with 10 bases aligning to TRBD2. The CDR3 extends over 20 amino acids. From germline, CDR1 is MNHNY and CDR2 SVGAGI (reference sequence). V dropped 7 bases and J dropped 1; count of bases not matched to a gene: 19. This CDR3 is CASTPPGGLAGGGSYNEQFF. The CDR3 DNA reads as TGTGCCAGCACCCCCCCGGGTGGGTTAGCGGGGGGCGGGTCCTACAATGAGCAGTTCTTC.

This clonotype was seen repeatedly, ten times or more. J is TRBJ2-1 and V is TRBV5-1; possibly TRBD2 for D (7 bases). The CDR3 covers 14 residues. CDR1 is SGHRS and CDR2 is YFSETQ in the germline V gene. The germline V and J ends were trimmed by 6 bases and 4 bases, with 14 bases remaining between them. For the CDR3, the DNA is TGCGCCAGCATCCTGGAGGGGGGGTACAATGAGCAGTTCTTC. It encodes CASILEGGYNEQFF.

In this sample, this clonotype turned up a few times. V usage is TRBV25-1 and J usage is TRBJ1-2; no reliable D call. The CDR3 contains 15 residues. The ends were cut back, 2 bases at V and 3 bases at J, with 13 bases in the middle. The germline gives CDR1 MGHDK, CDR2 SYGVNS. CDR3 sequence (DNA): TGTGCCAGCAGTGAACAGCGAGGGTATGACTATGGCTACACCTTC. It specifies CASSEQRGYDYGYTF.

The rearrangement uses TRBV12-3 or TRBV12-4 and TRBJ2-2; the D call may be TRBD1 or TRBD2 (5 bases each). The CDR3 loop spans 14 amino acids. V was pared by 3 bases and J by 8 bases, with 13 bases between. Here the CDR3 reads CASSLTGAAGELFF. The DNA for the CDR3 is TGTGCCAGCAGTTTGACCGGGGCGGCGGGGGAGCTGTTTTTT.

This clonotype has more than one count but fewer than ten. The gene calls are TRBV19 and TRBJ1-1, with D tentatively TRBD1 (5 bases). Germline loops: CDR1 LNHDA, CDR2 SQIVND (reference sequence). V was trimmed by 8 bases and J by 0 bases, leaving 13 bases between them. This CDR3 region has 14 residues. The CDR3 sequence is CASGWGVMNTEAFF. The DNA for the CDR3 is TGTGCCAGTGGCTGGGGCGTCATGAACACTGAAGCTTTCTTT.

This sequence joins TRBV4-3 and TRBJ1-3, with unresolved D. The germline gives CDR1 LGHNA, CDR2 YSLEER. The CDR3 length is 16 residues. The V end was cut by 0 bases, the J end by 3 bases, with 12 bases between. CDR3 DNA: TGCGCCAGCAGCCAAGAAGTGACGTACTATGGAAACACCATATATTTT. It encodes CASSQEVTYYGNTIYF.

This clonotype was picked up a small number of times. The genes are TRBV4-1 and TRBJ2-1, with 8 positions matching TRBD1. The germline CDR1 and CDR2 sequences are MGHRA and YSYEKL. V was clipped by 3 bases and J by 8 bases; unmatched bases: 12. The CDR3 consists of 16 residues. The CDR3 loop reads CASSHFLDREFDEQFF. In DNA, the CDR3 is TGCGCCAGCAGCCATTTCCTGGACAGGGAGTTTGATGAGCAGTTCTTC.

This clonotype was observed at least ten times. This chain connects TRBV7-2 to TRBJ2-5; D not certain. V was trimmed by 5 bases and J by 2 bases, leaving 3 bases between them. This CDR3 has 11 amino acids. Germline V gene data show CDR1 as SGHTA and CDR2 as FQGNSA. CDR3 nucleotide sequence: TGTGCCAGCAGCGCACAAGAGACCCAGTACTTC. Translated, it gives CASSAQETQYF. The variable domain in full, with the rest retrieved from reference TRBV7-2 and TRBJ2-5, is GAGVSQSPSNKVTEKGKDVELRCDPISGHTALYWYRQSLGQGLEFLIYFQGNSAPDKSGLPSDRFSAERTGGSVSTLTIQRTQQEDSAVYLCASSAQETQYFGPGTRLLVL.

The chain is built from TRBV4-3 and TRBJ1-1; possible D gene TRBD1, 6 bases. This CDR3 is 17 amino acids long. Germline values: CDR1 LGHNA, CDR2 YSLEER. V was pared by 0 bases and J by 0 bases, with 14 bases between. The CDR3 coding sequence is TGCGCCAGCAGCCAAGACCCTACAGGGAGCCTGAACACTGAAGCTTTCTTT. Its protein is CASSQDPTGSLNTEAFF.

This chain links TRBV12-3 or TRBV12-4 with TRBJ2-7, with D possibly TRBD1 on 6 matching bases. The CDR3 runs to 13 residues. Trimming cost V 4 bases and J 9 bases, with 16 bases left between them. The CDR3 loop is CASSSGRGRGQYF. In DNA, the CDR3 is TGTGCCAGCAGTTCCGGCAGGGGTCGTGGGCAGTACTTC.

This clonotype was recorded at least ten times. CDR3 coding DNA: TGCGCCAGCAGCTTGGGACAGAGCTACGAGCAGTACTTC. Translated, it gives CASSLGQSYEQYF. The chain recombines TRBV5-1 with TRBJ2-7; weak D call: TRBD1 (5 bases). Trimming shortened V by 0 bases and J by 3 bases, and 7 bases separated the two germline ends. From germline, CDR1 is SGHRS and CDR2 YFSETQ. The CDR3 consists of 13 residues.

This clonotype was recorded a few times. V usage is TRBV3-1 and J usage is TRBJ2-1; 10 bases line up with TRBD1. In germline, CDR1 is LGHDT, CDR2 YNNKEL (reference sequence). V lost 6 bases, J lost 5 bases, and 4 bases stayed unmatched. The CDR3 runs to 14 residues. The CDR3 sequence is CASRRTGGDNEQFF. CDR3 coding DNA: TGTGCCAGCAGGAGGACAGGGGGTGACAATGAGCAGTTCTTC.

This clonotype was counted only a few times. This chain joins TRBV19 and TRBJ2-3, with D possibly TRBD2 on 6 matching bases. CDR3 length: 16 residues. The germline CDR1 and CDR2 sequences are LNHDA and SQIVND (reference sequence). The V and J ends lost 3 bases and 5 bases respectively, with 18 bases between them. The CDR3 DNA reads as TGTGCCAGTAGTATCGGGCGGGGAAGCCCGGTAGATACGCAGTATTTT. Its protein is CASSIGRGSPVDTQYF. The variable domain in full, with the rest retrieved from reference TRBV19 and TRBJ2-3, is DGGITQSPKYLFRKEGQNVTLSCEQNLNHDAMYWYRQDPGQGLRLIYYSQIVNDFQKGDIAEGYSVSREKKESFPLTVTSAQKNPTAFYLCASSIGRGSPVDTQYFGPGTRLTVL.